Listed below are T cell receptor beta chains from one sample, sequenced in a study of control samples from healthy donors and cancer patients. The table came from immunoSEQ multiplex PCR; TCRdb's copy has only in-frame clones and leaves some out. The sample has about 200,000 clones. Sequenced input: blood. These receptors originate from a woman between 25 and 40 years old in good health. CDR3s include the opening cysteine and the closing phenylalanine or tryptophan. The D gene is left open where the match is weak.

- | TRBJ2-7 | TRBV20-1 | TGCAGTGCTACACAGGGCTACGAGCAGTACTTC | CSATQGYEQYF
TRBD2 | TRBJ2-3 | TRBV29-1 | TGCAGCGTTTATAGCGGGGGTTTTAGCACAGATACGCAGTATTTT | CSVYSGGFSTDTQYF
- | TRBJ1-5 | TRBV27 | TGTGCCAGCAGAGCAGGGGTAATCAATCAGCCCCAGCATTTT | CASRAGVINQPQHF
- | TRBJ2-7 | TRBV29-1 | TGCAGCGTTGATGGGGGCGGAAACGAGCAGTACTTC | CSVDGGGNEQYF
TRBD1 | TRBJ2-2 | TRBV4-3 | TGCGCCAGCAGCCAAGGAGGGGGGACAGGGGTGCGCTCCGGGGAGCTGTTTTTT | CASSQGGGTGVRSGELFF
TRBD2 | TRBJ2-7 | TRBV28 | TGTGCCAGCAGCCCGTTAGCGGGGAGATTCTTCTACGAGCAGTACTTC | CASSPLAGRFFYEQYF
TRBD1 | TRBJ1-2 | TRBV5-5 | TGTGCCAGCAGTTTTGCCGGGGACAGATTAGACTATGGCTACACCTTC | CASSFAGDRLDYGYTF
- | TRBJ1-1 | TRBV10-3 | TGTGCCATCAGAAGCCCAGGGAACACTGAAGCTTTCTTT | CAIRSPGNTEAFF
- | TRBJ2-3 | TRBV29-1 | TGCAGCGCCAGGGAAGGTCGAGATACGCAGTATTTT | CSAREGRDTQYF
- | TRBJ1-4 | TRBV12-3/TRBV12-4 | TGTGCCAGCAGTTTTTCGACCGAAAAACTGTTTTTT | CASSFSTEKLFF
- | TRBJ1-1 | TRBV4-1 | TGCGCCAGCAGCCAAGTGGCCGGGCTTGGGACTGAAGCTTTCTTT | CASSQVAGLGTEAFF
- | TRBJ2-1 | TRBV12-3/TRBV12-4 | TGTGCCACCAGTTCTGCCCTTGGGAATGAGCAGTTCTTC | CATSSALGNEQFF
- | TRBJ2-5 | TRBV6-2/TRBV6-3 | TGTGCCAGCAGTCAGCGGACAGCCGAAGGGGAGACCCAGTACTTC | CASSQRTAEGETQYF
- | TRBJ2-2 | TRBV4-1 | TGCGCCAGCAGCGGCCAAGAGAGGGCCAGGACCGGGGAGCTGTTTTTT | CASSGQERARTGELFF
- | TRBJ2-7 | TRBV25-1 | TGTGCCAGCAGTGAATGGGGGGCCACGAACCACAAGCAGTACTTC | CASSEWGATNHKQYF
- | TRBJ2-2 | TRBV4-1 | TGCGCCAGCAGCCAACTACAGGGGGGGTTGGCGAACACCGGGGAGCTGTTTTTT | CASSQLQGGLANTGELFF
- | TRBJ2-7 | TRBV12-3/TRBV12-4 | TGTGCCAGCAGCCCGGGGCCCTACGAGCAGTACTTC | CASSPGPYEQYF
- | TRBJ1-1 | TRBV28 | TGTGCCAGCAGTTCGGCCGGGACAACGAACACTGAAGCTTTCTTT | CASSSAGTTNTEAFF
- | TRBJ2-3 | TRBV18 | TGTGCCAGCTCACCCTTAGTTGAAGATACGCAGTATTTT | CASSPLVEDTQYF
- | TRBJ1-1 | TRBV29-1 | TGCAGCGTTGACGCGGGTAGGGGATTCACTGAAGCTTTCTTT | CSVDAGRGFTEAFF
- | TRBJ1-2 | TRBV4-3 | TGCGCCAGCAGCCAAGAAGGGAGAGGCTACACCTTC | CASSQEGRGYTF
- | TRBJ2-7 | TRBV2 | TGTGCCAGCAGTAGGACGGGGGAGCAGTACTTC | CASSRTGEQYF
- | TRBJ2-2 | TRBV7-6 | TGTGCCAGCAGCTTAGCCCAGGGAGGAACCGGGGAGCTGTTTTTT | CASSLAQGGTGELFF
- | TRBJ2-3 | TRBV5-8 | TGTGCCAGCAGCTTGGAGGGTGCGGATACGCAGTATTTT | CASSLEGADTQYF
- | TRBJ1-2 | TRBV30 | TGTGCCTGGAGCACTGGACATGGCTACACCTTC | CAWSTGHGYTF
- | TRBJ1-5 | TRBV7-2 | TGTGCCAGCAGCGGAGCAAGTGGGCAGCCCCAGCATTTT | CASSGASGQPQHF
- | TRBJ1-3 | TRBV28 | TGTGCCAGCAGTCCCCACCTATGGGGCCACTCTGGAAACACCATATATTTT | CASSPHLWGHSGNTIYF
- | TRBJ2-1 | TRBV7-2 | TGTGCCAGCAGACCAGGACAAAAAAAAGTCGATGAGCAGTTCTTC | CASRPGQKKVDEQFF
- | TRBJ1-6 | TRBV12-3/TRBV12-4 | TGTGCCAGCAGTTTAGGCAGACCCCTCCACTTT | CASSLGRPLHF
TRBD2 | TRBJ2-7 | TRBV4-1 | TGCGCCAGCAGCCAAGGAGTTATGGCGGGGGGCCCCTACGAGCAGTACTTC | CASSQGVMAGGPYEQYF
- | TRBJ1-1 | TRBV27 | TGTGCCAGCGGTATTTCGGGCTTCCGAATTGAAGCTTTCTTT | CASGISGFRIEAFF
- | TRBJ1-1 | TRBV15 | TGTGCCACCAGCATCACGAATCTGGGGACTGAAGCTTTCTTT | CATSITNLGTEAFF
- | TRBJ1-5 | TRBV6-5 | TGTGCCAGCGCAGGGGAGCGACAGCCCCAGCATTTT | CASAGERQPQHF
TRBD1 | TRBJ1-4 | TRBV18 | TGTGCCAGCTCTCAGGGGGCAACTAATGAAAAACTGTTTTTT | CASSQGATNEKLFF
- | TRBJ1-1 | TRBV4-1 | TGCGCCAGCAGCCAAGTTCGGATGAACACTGAAGCTTTCTTT | CASSQVRMNTEAFF
- | TRBJ1-3 | TRBV19 | TGTGCCAGTAGTATTTACGGGACAACTGGAAACACCATATATTTT | CASSIYGTTGNTIYF
- | TRBJ2-2 | TRBV7-3 | TGTGCCAGCAGCCCTGTTACTTCCGGGGAGCTGTTTTTT | CASSPVTSGELFF